Listed below are T cell receptor beta chains from one sample, sequenced in a study of tumor-infiltrating lymphocytes in oesophageal squamous cell carcinoma. TCRdb ran MiXCR on the PCR reads and lists one entry per CDR3 protein. The table records more than 9,500 distinct CDR3 sequences, around half of them present only once. The sample comprised esophageal tumor tissue. The receptors originated from a male donor with esophageal squamous cell carcinoma. The CDR3 runs from the conserved cysteine through the conserved F or W. Each record gives: J gene, clone size, V gene, CDR3 protein. Not every row has a clone size; where given, it reads once, few, many or a size class.

>TRBJ2-3|once|TRBV7-2
CASSLSSGYTDTQYF
>TRBJ2-5|-|TRBV6-4
CASSTLGHRKGWLHLRF
>TRBJ2-3|-|TRBV7-2
CASSLILAGGKTDTQYF
>TRBJ2-5|-|TRBV12-3/TRBV12-4
CASSRWDRGKETQYF
>TRBJ2-1|-|TRBV6-6
CASSYSIGTYERFF
>TRBJ1-5|once|TRBV7-2
CASSPRPAGPQHF
>TRBJ2-3|-|TRBV7-6
CASSPRLTGTSATDTQYF
>-|-|TRBV12-3/TRBV12-4
CASSLQGNYGYTF
>TRBJ2-4|-|TRBV6-8
CASSDPILLNIQYF
>TRBJ2-3|few|TRBV7-2
CASRSGGTDTQYF
>TRBJ1-1|-|TRBV7-2
CASSGLVVDAEAFF
>TRBJ2-5|-|TRBV10-2
CASSKTISQETQYF
>TRBJ2-3|medium-sized|TRBV6-6
CASSYSRTGGRDTQYF
>TRBJ2-7|-|TRBV20-1
CSAPDAQTVSYEQYF
>TRBJ2-3|-|TRBV7-2
CASSFYVSSLSTDTQYF
>TRBJ2-3|-|TRBV6-1
CASRTGGGTDTQYF
>TRBJ1-1|-|TRBV7-4
CASSLVQDTEAFF
>TRBJ1-2|-|TRBV6-5
CASSYSQPGGNYGYTF
>TRBJ2-1|-|TRBV7-4
CASSLGDRSNEQFF
>TRBJ2-5|-|TRBV7-9
CASSLSISGGASGTQYF
>TRBJ2-2|medium-sized|TRBV27
CASSSPTRVGELFF
>TRBJ2-2|medium-sized|TRBV19
CASSMRKGKDTGELFF
>TRBJ2-3|-|TRBV7-9
CASSLEVSAGLGADTQYF
>-|-|TRBV12-3/TRBV12-4
CASSRTGLGETQYF